The table lists the clone carrying this T cell receptor (beta chain) with a few counts. The data were obtained in a study of patients and donors after allogeneic stem cell transplantation. The V gene lost 5 bases and the J gene lost 8 bases, with 9 bases spanning the gap. This CDR3 contains 10 residues. CDR1 DFQATT and CDR2 SNEGSKA come from the germline V gene (reference sequence). TCRdb called the RT-PCR reads again in MiXCR, with one record for every CDR3 protein. The data contain some 150,000 distinct CDR3 sequences, about a third of them seen just once; the ten biggest clones take up around 50%.

This receptor was obtained from a human donor who was either an allogeneic HSCT recipient or a stem cell or donor lymphocyte infusion donor (not recorded which). It is not recorded whose cells these are; they may come from a transplant donor. Material for sequencing was blood, either unsorted or a sorted T cell fraction (not recorded which). The rearrangement joins TRBV20-1 to TRBJ1-1, with no clear D. The CDR3: CSAARLEAFF. The CDR3 region has the DNA TGCAGTGCTGCCAGGCTGGAAGCTTTCTTT.